A selection of T cell receptor beta chains follows, all from one sample in a study of blood T cell repertoires in COVID-19. Here immunoSEQ multiplex PCR was the method, and the copy in TCRdb shows in-frame clones only, minus some. Of under 200,000 clones in the sample, approximately 89% were seen once. The specimen was peripheral blood. All receptors derive from a man between 65 and 85 years old with acute or convalescent COVID-19. CDR3s include the opening cysteine and the closing phenylalanine or tryptophan. Fields, in order: J gene, D gene, clone size, V gene, CDR3 protein, CDR3 DNA. D genes are given only for firm matches. Some rows mark clone size as missing; the rest say once, few, many or name a class of expanded clone.

J gene: TRBJ2-1; D gene: TRBD1; clone size: .; V gene: TRBV28; CDR3 protein: CASSLLTGAISYNEQFF; CDR3 DNA: TGTGCCAGCAGTCTATTGACAGGGGCTATCTCCTACAATGAGCAGTTCTTC
J gene: TRBJ1-1; D gene: TRBD1; clone size: few; V gene: TRBV27; CDR3 protein: CASSPRTGYTEAFF; CDR3 DNA: TGTGCCAGCAGTCCCAGGACAGGGTACACTGAAGCTTTCTTT
J gene: TRBJ2-2; D gene: TRBD2; clone size: .; V gene: TRBV4-2; CDR3 protein: CASSQGAGGLDTGELFF; CDR3 DNA: TGTGCCAGCAGCCAAGGTGCGGGGGGGCTCGACACCGGGGAGCTGTTTTTT
J gene: TRBJ2-7; D gene: .; clone size: .; V gene: TRBV7-9; CDR3 protein: CASSQRQGGYEQYF; CDR3 DNA: TGTGCCAGCAGCCAACGACAGGGAGGCTACGAGCAGTACTTC
J gene: TRBJ2-5; D gene: .; clone size: .; V gene: TRBV5-1; CDR3 protein: CASSLGGEETQYF; CDR3 DNA: TGCGCCAGCAGCTTGGGCGGTGAAGAGACCCAGTACTTC
J gene: TRBJ1-2; D gene: TRBD1; clone size: .; V gene: TRBV7-2; CDR3 protein: CASSLWQGAIYGYTF; CDR3 DNA: TGTGCCAGCAGCTTATGGCAGGGGGCGATCTATGGCTACACCTTC
J gene: TRBJ2-2; D gene: TRBD1; clone size: .; V gene: TRBV18; CDR3 protein: CASSLQGALGGELFF; CDR3 DNA: TGTGCCAGCTCACTCCAGGGGGCGCTTGGCGGGGAGCTGTTTTTT
J gene: TRBJ1-4; D gene: TRBD1; clone size: .; V gene: TRBV30; CDR3 protein: CAWSVGTANEKLFF; CDR3 DNA: TGTGCCTGGAGTGTAGGGACAGCTAATGAAAAACTGTTTTTT
J gene: TRBJ2-3; D gene: .; clone size: once; V gene: TRBV5-4; CDR3 protein: CASSTPSGLSTDTQYF; CDR3 DNA: TGTGCCAGCAGCACGCCCAGCGGGCTTAGCACAGATACGCAGTATTTT
J gene: TRBJ2-7; D gene: .; clone size: .; V gene: TRBV28; CDR3 protein: CASSDPSGALLIPYEQYF; CDR3 DNA: TGTGCCAGCAGTGACCCTTCAGGGGCCCTCCTGATTCCCTACGAGCAGTACTTC
J gene: TRBJ1-6; D gene: .; clone size: .; V gene: TRBV11-2; CDR3 protein: CASSLAGSQPLHF; CDR3 DNA: TGTGCCAGCAGCTTAGCGGGGTCTCAGCCCCTCCACTTT
J gene: TRBJ1-2; D gene: .; clone size: .; V gene: TRBV6-6; CDR3 protein: CASSQGNYGYTF; CDR3 DNA: TGTGCCAGCAGTCAGGGGAACTATGGCTACACCTTC
J gene: TRBJ2-5; D gene: .; clone size: .; V gene: TRBV25-1; CDR3 protein: CASRRVAETQYF; CDR3 DNA: TGTGCCAGCAGGCGGGTAGCGGAGACCCAGTACTTC
J gene: TRBJ2-7; D gene: TRBD2; clone size: .; V gene: TRBV12-3/TRBV12-4; CDR3 protein: CASSLGTSYEQYF; CDR3 DNA: TGTGCCAGCAGTCTCGGGACTAGCTACGAGCAGTACTTC
J gene: TRBJ2-5; D gene: TRBD1; clone size: once; V gene: TRBV2; CDR3 protein: CASSDGQGGSETQYF; CDR3 DNA: TGTGCCAGCAGTGACGGACAGGGGGGTTCGGAGACCCAGTACTTC
J gene: TRBJ1-5; D gene: .; clone size: .; V gene: TRBV19; CDR3 protein: CASSIGEPQHF; CDR3 DNA: TGTGCCAGTAGTATAGGAGAGCCCCAGCATTTT
J gene: TRBJ1-5; D gene: .; clone size: .; V gene: TRBV5-5; CDR3 protein: CASSLGAGSVAQPQHF; CDR3 DNA: TGTGCCAGCAGCTTGGGGGCAGGCTCGGTGGCTCAGCCCCAGCATTTT
J gene: TRBJ2-1; D gene: TRBD2; clone size: once; V gene: TRBV7-2; CDR3 protein: CASSPGLAVTYNEQFF; CDR3 DNA: TGTGCCAGCAGCCCGGGACTAGCGGTTACCTACAATGAGCAGTTCTTC